This TCR beta chain came from a study of neurological immune-mediated disorders. Study-wide results and caveats: The absence of shared CDR3 amino acid sequences among expanded clones across subjects suggests private repertoires in all groups. Multiple sclerosis was found to have the least TCR clonal expansion, below healthy controls, and HTLV-1-associated myelopathy the most.

5'RACE with 10-nucleotide random UMIs produced the cDNA. Every sequencing run produced over 190 million TCR-beta sequences, and the sequences from any one run covered 15-18 subjects. TCRdb re-called the 5' RACE reads through MiXCR, storing one row per CDR3 protein. The repertoire holds approximately 37,000 distinct CDR3 sequences, with 13% to 15% as singletons. As for this clonotype: Its specificity is not known.

The CDR3 extends over 14 amino acids. Germline V gene sequence: CDR1 SGHRS, CDR2 YFSETQ. Trimming removed 4 bases from V and 4 bases from J, with 15 bases in between. This chain joins TRBV5-1 and TRBJ2-7; TRBD2 is a possible D gene (6 bases). This clonotype was sampled from a woman aged 45-59 years with HTLV-1-associated myelopathy (HAM/TSP). What was sequenced was PBMCs. This CDR3 reads CASSPEDGSYEQYF. As DNA, the CDR3 is TGCGCCAGCAGCCCGGAGGACGGGAGTTACGAGCAGTACTTC. Using reference TRBV5-1 and TRBJ2-7 for the parts outside the CDR3, the full variable domain is KAGVTQTPRYLIKTRGQQVTLSCSPISGHRSVSWYQQTPGQGLQFLFEYFSETQRNKGNFPGRFSGRQFSNSRSEMNVSTLELGDSALYLCASSPEDGSYEQYFGPGTRLTVT.